Each of the 17 T cell receptor beta chains below was sequenced from the same sample in a study of blood T cell repertoires in COVID-19. This table comes from immunoSEQ multiplex PCR, and its TCRdb copy is limited to in-frame clones, with some not included. This table has roughly 250,000 clones, more than 75% appearing once. The sequencing sample was made of peripheral blood. Receptor source: a woman aged 55 to 70 with active or convalescent COVID-19.

The rearrangement joins TRBV5-1 to TRBJ2-3, with 7 bases matching TRBD1. V shed 2 bases and J 2 bases; nucleotides not matched to a gene: 2. CDR1 and CDR2 from the germline V gene are SGHRS and YFSETQ. The length of the CDR3 is 14 residues. The CDR3 bases are TGCGCCAGCAGCTTACAGGGGACCACAGATACGCAGTATTTT. Translating gives CASSLQGTTDTQYF.

The genes are TRBV12-5 and TRBJ1-1; 7 bases map to TRBD1. This CDR3 spans 17 amino acids. Germline V lookup: CDR1 LGHNT, CDR2 FRNRAP. Trimming at V came to 0 bases and at J to 0 bases, leaving 7 bases not matched to a gene. CDR3: CASGLVLQGPMNTEAFF. The CDR3 coding sequence is TGTGCTAGTGGTTTGGTATTACAGGGGCCGATGAACACTGAAGCTTTCTTT.

The rearrangement uses TRBV5-1 and TRBJ2-7, with a weak D call TRBD2 (5 bases). This CDR3 has 14 amino acids. Per the germline V gene, CDR1 is SGHRS and CDR2 is YFSETQ. Trimming stripped 1 base from V and 3 bases from J, with 11 bases between. The CDR3 reads CASSLSGRNYEQYF. The CDR3 DNA is TGCGCCAGCAGCTTGAGCGGCCGAAACTACGAGCAGTACTTC.

V usage is TRBV2 and J usage is TRBJ2-3; weak D call: TRBD2 (7 bases). The CDR3 contains 16 residues. Looked up from germline, CDR1 is SNHLY and CDR2 is FYNNEI. The V gene lost 3 bases and the J gene lost 0 bases, with 13 bases spanning the gap. CDR3 sequence reads: CASSEGGGPSTDTQYF. For the CDR3, the DNA is TGTGCCAGCAGTGAGGGCGGGGGCCCTAGCACAGATACGCAGTATTTT.

CDR3 loop: CASSLAAGTGNTIYF. The CDR3 DNA is TGCGCCAGCAGCTTGGCGGCAGGGACTGGAAACACCATATATTTT. The J gene is TRBJ1-3, the V gene TRBV5-1, with a possible D match to TRBD1 (5 bases). V lost 0 bases to trimming and J lost 2 bases, with 9 bases between them. Germline loops: CDR1 SGHRS, CDR2 YFSETQ. This CDR3 is built from 15 residues.

This clone has a handful of counts. The chain employs TRBV19 and TRBJ1-2; 9 bases are a match to TRBD1. The CDR3 has 15 residues. V was clipped by 4 bases and J by 4 bases; unmatched bases: 7. Germline values: CDR1 LNHDA, CDR2 SQIVND (reference sequence). As DNA, the CDR3 is TGTGCCAGTAGTACCGGACAGGGGTGGCTCTATGGCTACACCTTC. This encodes CASSTGQGWLYGYTF.

This chain links TRBV9 with TRBJ2-3, with 8 positions matching TRBD2. Per the germline V gene, CDR1 is SGDLS and CDR2 is YYNGEE. The CDR3 is made up of 15 amino acids. The J segment lost 5 bases and the V segment lost 2 bases, leaving 7 bases of the junction unmatched. DNA of the CDR3: TGTGCCAGCAGCGTTTACGGGGGGGCCGGAGATACGCAGTATTTT. Translating gives CASSVYGGAGDTQYF.

The CDR3 loop is CASSPSPADTQYF. The CDR3 region has the DNA TGTGCCAGCAGCCCCTCTCCGGCAGATACGCAGTATTTT. The J gene is TRBJ2-3, the V gene TRBV7-6; D is unresolved. In germline, CDR1 is SGHVS, CDR2 FNYEAQ. The CDR3 is 13 amino acids. Trimming shortened V by 5 bases and J by 4 bases, and 10 bases separated the two germline ends.

The V call is TRBV19, the J call TRBJ1-3; D uncertain. Germline values: CDR1 LNHDA, CDR2 SQIVND (reference sequence). The CDR3 totals 16 residues. V was pared by 4 bases and J by 0 bases, with 13 bases between. The CDR3 DNA follows: TGTGCCAGTAGTACCGCACTTACTTTCTCTGGAAACACCATATATTTT. Protein sequence: CASSTALTFSGNTIYF.

The gene calls are TRBV5-1 and TRBJ2-4, with 8 bases that match TRBD1. V lost 0 bases and J lost 6; bases outside the gene matches: 2. The CDR3 is 14 amino acids. Germline CDR1 and CDR2: SGHRS and YFSETQ. CDR3: CASSLGTGRNIQYF. The CDR3 DNA reads as TGCGCCAGCAGCTTGGGGACAGGGAGAAACATTCAGTACTTC.

The genes are TRBV7-9 and TRBJ1-1; the match to TRBD1 covers 7 bases. Germline V gives CDR1 SEHNR, CDR2 FQNEAQ (reference sequence). The CDR3 contains 15 residues. The V gene end was trimmed by 5 bases and the J gene end by 2 bases; junction bases not matched to a gene: 8. In nucleotides, the CDR3 is TGTGCCAGCAGCGCCCGACAGGGCCCAAACACTGAAGCTTTCTTT. This gives the protein CASSARQGPNTEAFF.

The rearrangement uses TRBV5-1 and TRBJ2-7; 7 positions match TRBD1. Germline values: CDR1 SGHRS, CDR2 YFSETQ. J gave up 2 bases and V 4 bases, and 12 bases lay outside the gene matches. This CDR3 is built from 16 residues. CDR3 residues: CASSPGRRQGAYEQYF. The DNA for the CDR3 is TGCGCCAGCAGCCCCGGTCGTCGACAGGGCGCCTACGAGCAGTACTTC.

This chain joins TRBV6-5 and TRBJ1-2, with a weak D call TRBD1 (5 bases). The CDR3 has 13 residues. The germline CDR1 and CDR2 sequences are MNHEY and SVGAGI. Trimming left V 6 bases short and J 4 bases short, with 12 bases between. The chain's CDR3 is CASRDVTAYGYTF. The CDR3 region has the DNA TGTGCCAGCAGGGATGTGACAGCCTATGGCTACACCTTC.

The rearrangement uses TRBV18 and TRBJ2-7; 8 positions match TRBD2. CDR1 and CDR2 (germline): KGHSH, LQKENI. The ends lost 5 bases at V and 0 bases at J; junction bases unmatched: 6. There are 15 residues in the CDR3. The CDR3 DNA is TGTGCCAGCTCAGCCGGCGGGGGGTCCTCCTACGAGCAGTACTTC. Amino acids: CASSAGGGSSYEQYF.

A note on this clone: This sequence may be a read error, since a much larger clone differs from it by one base. V usage is TRBV6-5 and J usage is TRBJ1-1, with D unclear. Per germline, CDR1 MNHEY and CDR2 SVGAGI. This CDR3 spans 13 amino acids. V lost 4 bases, J lost 1 base, and 7 bases lay in between. CDR3 nucleotides: TGTGCCAGCAGTTTCGAGGGGAACACTGAAGCTTTCTTT. Residues: CASSFEGNTEAFF.

The chain has TRBV5-1 and TRBJ1-5, with 9 nucleotides matching TRBD1. Germline-derived CDR1 and CDR2 are SGHRS and YFSETQ. The CDR3 is 16 residues long. Trimming at V came to 4 bases and at J to 1 base, leaving 6 bases not matched to a gene. In nucleotides, the CDR3 is TGCGCCAGCAGCCCGGGACAGGGTAGGAGCAATCAGCCCCAGCATTTT. Translating it yields CASSPGQGRSNQPQHF.

The J gene is TRBJ2-5, the V gene TRBV5-1; 10 positions match TRBD2. V was clipped by 2 bases and J by 4 bases; unmatched bases: 5. CDR3 length equals 15 residues. From germline, CDR1 is SGHRS and CDR2 YFSETQ. The CDR3 here is CASSLGLAVLETQYF. Written as DNA, the CDR3 is TGCGCCAGCAGCTTAGGACTAGCGGTTTTAGAGACCCAGTACTTC.